What follows are 18 T cell receptor beta chains derived from one specimen sequenced in a study of identical twins. TCRdb ran MiXCR on the 5' RACE reads and lists one entry per CDR3 protein. This table has 1.5 million to 2 million distinct CDR3 sequences, less than 40% appearing once. Sequencing was done on a sample of cord blood. The receptors originated from a newborn girl in good health.

This clonotype has a count of ten or more. The chain links TRBV5-1 to TRBJ2-1, with D uncertain. Trimming shortened V by 0 bases and J by 1 base, and 8 bases separated the two germline ends. The CDR3 runs to 15 residues. Germline lookup yields CDR1 SGHRS and CDR2 YFSETQ. In nucleotides, the CDR3 is TGCGCCAGCAGCTTGGCGGTTGGGTCCTACAATGAGCAGTTCTTC. Translating gives CASSLAVGSYNEQFF.

This clonotype turned up a few times. The genes are TRBV24-1 and TRBJ2-3; TRBD2 agrees at 8 bases. The V segment lost 8 bases and the J segment 0 bases; nucleotides outside the gene matches: 3. CDR3 length equals 14 residues. Germline V gene lookup returns CDR1 KGHDR and CDR2 SFDVKD. The DNA of the CDR3 is TGTGCCACCACGCCTAGCGGGAGCACAGATACGCAGTATTTT. Its protein product is CATTPSGSTDTQYF.

This clonotype was seen a handful of times. The chain recombines TRBV5-1 with TRBJ2-7; TRBD1 might be the D (6 bases). The V gene lost 8 bases and the J gene lost 6 bases, with 12 bases spanning the gap. The CDR3 consists of 11 residues. The germline gives CDR1 SGHRS, CDR2 YFSETQ. In DNA, the CDR3 is TGCGCCAGAGAGGGGGATAGCGAGCAGTACTTC. Protein sequence: CAREGDSEQYF.

V and J are TRBV6-5 and TRBJ1-6; D perhaps matches TRBD1 (5 bases). This CDR3 contains 16 residues. Trimming left V 5 bases short and J 7 bases short, with 18 bases between. Germline CDR1 is MNHEY and CDR2 is SVGAGI. The CDR3 region has the DNA TGTGCCAGCAGTCCACTTTCCGGGACGAGGAATTCACCCCTCCACTTT. The encoded protein is CASSPLSGTRNSPLHF.

This clonotype has just a few counts. The J gene is TRBJ2-7, the V gene TRBV2; 7 bases line up with TRBD1. Per germline, CDR1 SNHLY and CDR2 FYNNEI. The trim removed 11 bases at V and 4 bases at J, leaving 17 bases unmatched. This CDR3 is built from 15 residues. The CDR3 reads CACETGSSPGYEQYF. CDR3 DNA sequence: TGTGCCTGTGAGACAGGGTCTTCCCCGGGATACGAGCAGTACTTC. The full variable domain, its missing parts supplied by reference TRBV2 and TRBJ2-7, is EPEVTQTPSHQVTQMGQEVILRCVPISNHLYFYWYRQILGQKVEFLVSFYNNEISEKSEIFDDQFSVERPDGSNFTLKIRSTKLEDSAMYFCACETGSSPGYEQYFGPGTRLTVT.

A few counts support this clonotype. V gene TRBV5-1 combines with J gene TRBJ2-5; the D is unclear. The J call may be incorrect, as the DNA end agrees better with TRBJ2-7. Germline values: CDR1 SGHRS, CDR2 YFSETQ. This CDR3 is 13 amino acids long. CDR3 in amino acids: CASSIGSPYEQYF. The CDR3, as DNA: TGCGCCAGCAGCATCGGAAGTCCCTACGAGCAGTACTTC.

This clonotype appeared a few times. The V gene is TRBV3-1, the J gene TRBJ2-5; D is ambiguous. CDR3 length: 15 amino acids. Trimming removed 4 bases at V and 4 bases at J, with 16 bases between. Germline V gives CDR1 LGHDT, CDR2 YNNKEL (reference sequence). This chain's CDR3 is CASSRRGGAGETQYF. The DNA of the CDR3 is TGTGCCAGCAGCCGTAGAGGTGGTGCAGGAGAGACCCAGTACTTC.

Only a few counts were recorded for this clonotype. The chain carries TRBV29-1 and TRBJ1-6; tentative D call: TRBD1 (5 bases). Germline CDR1 is SQVTM and CDR2 is ANQGSEA. V lost 4 bases and J lost 7, with 11 bases in between. CDR3 length equals 13 residues. Here the CDR3 DNA reads TGCAGCGTTGCCCAGGGCTGGAATTCACCCCTCCACTTT. It yields the protein CSVAQGWNSPLHF.

This chain links TRBV7-8 with TRBJ2-5, with 11 nucleotides matching TRBD2. J lost 11 bases, V lost 0 bases, and 8 bases had no gene match. CDR3 length equals 15 residues. Germline-derived CDR1 and CDR2 are SGHVS and FQNEAQ. CDR3 loop: CASSLAHLAGGEQYF. In DNA form, the CDR3 reads TGTGCCAGCAGCTTAGCGCACCTAGCGGGAGGTGAGCAGTACTTC. Looking up the rest from reference TRBV7-8 and TRBJ2-5 gives the full variable domain: GAGVSQSPRYKVAKRGQDVALRCDPISGHVSLFWYQQALGQGPEFLTYFQNEAQLDKSGLPSDRFFAERPEGSVSTLKIQRTQQEDSAVYLCASSLAHLAGGEQYFGPGTRLLVL.

In the case of this clonotype: A much larger clone lies a single base off, so this may be a read error. The genes are TRBV12-3 or TRBV12-4 and TRBJ2-1, with D tentatively TRBD1 or TRBD2 (7 bases each). The J call may not be correct, given that the DNA end is closer to TRBJ2-7. CDR3 length equals 15 residues. The CDR3 region has the DNA TGTGCCAGCAGAGTCAGGGGGGGCTCCTACAATGAGCAGTACTTC. Translating gives CASRVRGGSYNEQYF.

This clonotype was observed a few times. The J gene is TRBJ1-5, the V gene TRBV4-1; D perhaps matches TRBD1 (6 bases). Germline assignment: CDR1 MGHRA and CDR2 YSYEKL. The CDR3 runs 15 residues. The ends were cut back, 4 bases at V and 6 bases at J, with 16 bases in the middle. CDR3 region: CASSLERGGGQPQHF. The CDR3, as DNA: TGCGCCAGCAGCCTCGAAAGGGGGGGTGGTCAGCCCCAGCATTTT.

This chain uses TRBV4-1 with TRBJ2-7; no reliable D call. CDR1 is MGHRA and CDR2 is YSYEKL in the germline V gene. V was clipped by 4 bases and J by 1 base, with 11 bases between them. The CDR3 consists of 14 residues. CDR3 sequence reads: CASSRGWVSYEQYF. CDR3 DNA: TGCGCCAGCAGCCGTGGTTGGGTATCCTACGAGCAGTACTTC.

The rearrangement links TRBV27 to TRBJ1-6; 11 bases agree with TRBD1. Germline V gene data show CDR1 as MNHEY and CDR2 as SMNVEV (reference sequence). There are 15 residues in the CDR3. V shed 7 bases, J shed 5 bases, and the junction held 4 bases outside the gene matches. CDR3: CASNWDRGNNSPLHF. The DNA for the CDR3 is TGTGCCAGCAATTGGGACAGGGGGAATAATTCACCCCTCCACTTT.

The V and J genes are TRBV2 and TRBJ1-5; 8 bases line up with TRBD1. This CDR3 has 14 residues. The junction had 5 bases not matched to a gene; V was cut back by 4 bases and J by 6 bases. CDR1 is SNHLY and CDR2 is FYNNEI in the germline V gene. CDR3 nucleotide sequence: TGTGCCAGCAGTGGGTTCAGGGGGCTTCAGCCCCAGCATTTT. It encodes CASSGFRGLQPQHF.

The sample holds a few counts of this clonotype. The chain combines TRBV21-1 with TRBJ2-1; whether TRBD1, the table's D call, matches the DNA was not checked. TRBV21-1 is classified as a pseudogene. The CDR3 totals 17 residues. The CDR3 reads CASNPTTDREGANEQFF. CDR3 sequence (DNA): TGTGCCAGCAACCCGACCACCGACAGGGAGGGGGCCAATGAGCAGTTCTTC.

This clonotype has a count of ten or more. The chain employs TRBV27 and TRBJ1-2, with D unclear. V was pared by 6 bases and J by 4 bases, with 6 bases between. This CDR3 has 11 amino acids. From germline, CDR1 is MNHEY and CDR2 SMNVEV (reference sequence). As DNA, the CDR3 is TGTGCCAGCAGGGCCCCCTATGGCTACACCTTC. This sequence encodes CASRAPYGYTF.

This clonotype has a handful of counts. CDR3 protein: CSSGTNKNNEQFF. CDR3 in DNA: TGCAGTTCGGGGACTAACAAAAACAATGAGCAGTTCTTC. The J gene is TRBJ2-1, the V gene TRBV20-1; 7 bases map to TRBD2. Germline V gene data show CDR1 as DFQATT and CDR2 as SNEGSKA (reference sequence). J gave up 5 bases and V 8 bases, and 9 bases lay outside the gene matches. The CDR3 is 13 amino acids.

The CDR3 DNA sequence: TGTGCCAGCAGTTCCCTATCGGGACTATTTGGCAATCAGCCCCAGCATTTT. Protein product: CASSSLSGLFGNQPQHF. The rearrangement links TRBV12-3 or TRBV12-4 to TRBJ1-5; weak D call: TRBD1 (5 bases). The CDR3 runs 17 residues. V was clipped by 4 bases and J by 2 bases, with 18 bases between them.